The rows below give T cell receptor beta chains drawn from one sample of a study of blood T cell repertoires in COVID-19. Sequencing was performed with immunoSEQ multiplex PCR; in TCRdb, only in-frame clones are kept and a portion is missing. This table holds 77,000 or so clones, approximately 80% found once. The sample consisted of peripheral blood. These receptors were collected from a woman in her fifties or sixties with acute or convalescent COVID-19. CDR3s include the opening cysteine and the closing phenylalanine or tryptophan. D genes are given only for firm matches. Size is omitted from some rows. Given values are once, few, many or a class for expanded clones.

NA,NA,TRBJ1-1,TRBV19,CASSIDLGATEAFF,TGTGCCAGTAGTATAGATCTAGGGGCCACTGAAGCTTTCTTT
NA,TRBD1,TRBJ2-5,TRBV29-1,CSVGPTGGIRETQYF,TGCAGCGTTGGCCCGACAGGGGGGATTAGAGAGACCCAGTACTTC
NA,NA,TRBJ2-6,TRBV5-1,CASSSGVSGANVLTF,TGCGCCAGCAGCTCCGGAGTCTCTGGGGCCAACGTCCTGACTTTC
NA,NA,TRBJ1-3,TRBV11-3,CASSLDSGNSGNTIYF,TGTGCCAGCAGCTTAGATTCCGGGAACTCTGGAAACACCATATATTTT
NA,NA,TRBJ1-2,TRBV6-5,CASSQLLRGSNTF,TGTGCCAGCAGTCAACTTTTAAGGGGTAGTAACACCTTC
NA,TRBD1,TRBJ1-1,TRBV19,CASSIDITTGAIF,TGTGCCAGTAGTATAGATATTACGACAGGGGCAATTTTT
NA,NA,TRBJ1-5,TRBV19,CASSPSTGKGNQPQHF,TGTGCCAGTAGCCCCTCAACAGGGAAGGGCAATCAGCCCCAGCATTTT
few,TRBD1,TRBJ1-2,TRBV5-1,CASSPGQGGGYTF,TGCGCCAGCAGCCCCGGACAGGGTGGTGGCTACACCTTC
NA,NA,TRBJ2-7,TRBV11-2,CASSLDPSGYYEQYF,TGTGCCAGCAGCTTAGATCCGAGCGGCTACTACGAGCAGTACTTC
NA,TRBD1,TRBJ2-1,TRBV18,CASTERQGPYNEQFF,TGTGCCAGCACAGAGAGACAGGGGCCCTACAATGAGCAGTTCTTC
NA,TRBD1,TRBJ1-2,TRBV9,CASSERGPQGVTGYTF,TGTGCCAGCAGCGAGAGGGGCCCGCAGGGGGTTACTGGCTACACCTTC
NA,TRBD1,TRBJ1-5,TRBV11-2,CASSNTGGPQHF,TGTGCCAGCAGCAATACAGGGGGGCCCCAGCATTTT
NA,NA,TRBJ1-1,TRBV27,CASSRNRAGTEAFF,TGTGCCAGCAGCCGTAACAGGGCTGGGACTGAAGCTTTCTTT
few,NA,TRBJ1-4,TRBV20-1,CSASPIGGGERFF,TGCAGTGCTAGTCCCATCGGGGGTGGGGAAAGGTTTTTT
NA,NA,TRBJ2-7,TRBV4-1,CASSHITDSSYEQYF,TGCGCCAGCAGCCATATTACGGACAGCTCCTACGAGCAGTACTTC
NA,TRBD2,TRBJ2-7,TRBV6-6,CASSPPGHGLVPPEQYF,TGTGCCAGCAGTCCCCCCGGGCATGGACTAGTTCCACCGGAGCAGTACTTC
NA,TRBD1,TRBJ1-6,TRBV14,CASSHSWDRDDSPLHF,TGTGCCAGCAGCCATTCCTGGGACAGGGATGATTCACCCCTCCACTTT
NA,NA,TRBJ1-6,TRBV21-1,CASSKAVFVCGTGGTDSPLHF,TGTGCCAGCAGCAAAGCTGTATTTGTCTGTGGGACAGGGGGCACGGATTCACCCCTCCACTTT
once,NA,TRBJ2-4,TRBV6-4,CARPEASAKNIQYF,TGTGCCAGGCCCGAGGCGTCGGCCAAAAACATTCAGTACTTC
NA,NA,TRBJ2-7,TRBV23-1,CTSSHPDLSRAGKSYEQYF,TGCACCAGCAGTCACCCAGACTTATCCCGCGCAGGGAAATCCTACGAGCAGTACTTC
few,NA,TRBJ1-4,TRBV2,CASSISEATNEKLFF,TGTGCCAGCTCTATTAGTGAGGCAACTAATGAAAAACTGTTTTTT
NA,NA,TRBJ1-2,TRBV5-4,CASSLRAGVRDGYTF,TGTGCCAGCAGCTTGAGGGCAGGGGTTAGGGATGGCTACACCTTC
NA,TRBD1,TRBJ2-4,TRBV19,CASNDRGSGIQYF,TGTGCCAGTAACGACAGGGGTAGCGGCATTCAGTACTTC
NA,NA,TRBJ1-3,TRBV5-4,CASSLEIGEGNTIYF,TGTGCCAGCAGCTTGGAAATCGGGGAGGGAAACACCATATATTTT
NA,NA,TRBJ1-1,TRBV3-1/TRBV3-2,CASSHYTAGTEAFF,TGTGCCAGCAGCCACTACACTGCGGGTACTGAAGCTTTCTTT
NA,NA,TRBJ1-2,TRBV29-1,CSVGAVPTNYGYTF,TGCAGCGTTGGGGCAGTCCCTACTAACTATGGCTACACCTTC
once,TRBD2,TRBJ2-7,TRBV7-8,CASSLGASGGYEQYF,TGTGCCAGCAGCTTAGGGGCTAGCGGGGGCTACGAGCAGTACTTC
NA,TRBD2,TRBJ2-1,TRBV3-1/TRBV3-2,CASSQASGGAYNEQFF,TGTGCCAGCAGCCAAGCTAGCGGGGGGGCGTACAATGAGCAGTTCTTC
NA,TRBD1,TRBJ2-5,TRBV5-1,CASSRDTGEETQYF,TGCGCCAGCAGTAGAGATACAGGGGAGGAGACCCAGTACTTC
NA,NA,TRBJ1-2,TRBV19,CASSIAGVNYGYTF,TGTGCCAGTAGTATAGCAGGGGTGAACTATGGCTACACCTTC
NA,TRBD1,TRBJ1-1,TRBV3-1/TRBV3-2,CASSQVGTGASTEAFF,TGTGCCAGCAGCCAAGTAGGGACAGGGGCTTCCACTGAAGCTTTCTTT
NA,TRBD1,TRBJ1-5,TRBV19,CASSRQGKQPQHF,TGTGCCAGTAGTAGACAGGGGAAACAGCCCCAGCATTTT
NA,NA,TRBJ2-3,TRBV18,CASSQSQRVNTDTQYF,TGTGCCAGCTCACAGTCACAGCGGGTCAACACAGATACGCAGTATTTT
once,TRBD1,TRBJ1-5,TRBV30,CAWGQGHQPQHF,TGTGCCTGGGGACAGGGTCATCAGCCCCAGCATTTT
once,TRBD1,TRBJ2-7,TRBV3-1/TRBV3-2,CASSRMGQSYEQYF,TGTGCCAGCAGCCGTATGGGACAGTCCTACGAGCAGTACTTC
NA,TRBD1,TRBJ1-1,TRBV7-6,CASSPRTGGIGTEAFF,TGTGCCAGCAGCCCCCGGACAGGGGGGATTGGCACTGAAGCTTTCTTT
NA,NA,TRBJ1-3,TRBV19,CASSSQGFSGNTIYF,TGTGCCAGTAGTTCGCAGGGGTTCTCTGGAAACACCATATATTTT
NA,NA,TRBJ1-3,TRBV9,CASSPRGISGNTIYF,TGTGCCAGCAGCCCTCGGGGTATCTCTGGAAACACCATATATTTT
NA,TRBD1,TRBJ1-2,TRBV19,CASSIMEQGARGYTF,TGTGCCAGTAGTATAATGGAACAGGGGGCGCGTGGCTACACCTTC
NA,TRBD1,TRBJ2-1,TRBV5-1,CASSPAIGQGKNEQFF,TGCGCCAGCAGCCCGGCCATAGGACAGGGGAAGAATGAGCAGTTCTTC
NA,NA,TRBJ1-5,TRBV6-1,CASSERGGLGQPQHF,TGTGCCAGCAGTGAAAGAGGGGGTTTAGGTCAGCCCCAGCATTTT
NA,NA,TRBJ1-2,TRBV5-1,CASSSQGDYGYTF,TGCGCCAGCAGCTCCCAAGGGGACTATGGCTACACCTTC
NA,TRBD1,TRBJ1-2,TRBV2,CASSAQSGTGGYGYTF,TGTGCCAGCAGTGCCCAATCCGGGACAGGGGGGTATGGCTACACCTTC
NA,NA,TRBJ1-2,TRBV12-5,CASGLWGEDYGYTF,TGTGCTAGTGGTTTGTGGGGGGAGGACTATGGCTACACCTTC
NA,NA,TRBJ2-7,TRBV29-1,CSVGTGYGYEQYF,TGCAGCGTTGGTACAGGGTATGGTTACGAGCAGTACTTC